This TCR beta chain was identified in a study of cytomegalovirus exposure and HLA in healthy donors. CDR3 size: 13 residues. The ends lost 7 bases at V and 8 bases at J; junction bases unmatched: 6. CDR1 is SGHNT, CDR2 YYREEE, per germline (reference sequence). Comment on this clone: No antigen is known for it.

The PCR made use of 60 Vbeta and 13 Jbeta primers. TCRdb's table, derived via immunoSEQ multiplex PCR, lists solely in-frame clones and lacks some. The top ten clones hold around 5% of a sample with some 120,000 clones, roughly 66% of them seen once. Regarding the study as a whole: Presence/absence analysis assumed near-uniform sequencing depth across donors.

The material sequenced was PBMCs. The clonotype comes from a man between 60 and 70 years old in good health and CMV-seropositive. This chain joins TRBV5-4 and TRBJ1-6; 7 positions match TRBD1. The DNA of the CDR3 is TGTGCCAGCCGCCGGGACAGTGATTCACCCCTCCACTTT. It yields the protein CASRRDSDSPLHF.